The following is a TCR beta chain sequence with its context. This specimen comes from a study of neoadjuvant anti-PD-1 for oral cavity cancer. About the research overall: Before surgery, most patients got three to four biweekly 3 mg/kg nivolumab doses.

Assay used: immunoSEQ multiplex PCR; TCRdb lists only in-frame clones, some missing. The repertoire consists of over 80,000 clones, with approximately 80% occurring once and the leading ten covering over 3%. V trimming: 3 bases; J trimming: 8 bases; junction bases outside the gene matches: 7. CDR1 LNHDA and CDR2 SQIVND come from the germline V gene (reference sequence). The CDR3 sequence is 15 residues long. The TCR originated in a person aged 40-85 years with oral cavity squamous cell carcinoma. The sample in question was PBMCs, obtained before nivolumab (anti-PD-1) treatment. The J gene is TRBJ2-1, the V gene TRBV19, with 10 bases fitting TRBD2. As DNA, the CDR3 is TGTGCCAGTAGTATGGCCGGGACTAGCGTCCATGAGCAGTTCTTC. Translation: CASSMAGTSVHEQFF.